Shown below are 27 T cell receptor beta chains from a single sample sequenced in a study of T cells in women clearing cervical HPV infection. Clones were read by immunoSEQ multiplex PCR, and TCRdb kept only the in-frame ones, dropping some. This table holds tens of thousands of clones. Sequencing was performed on blood buffy coat. Receptors originate from a woman aged 18 to 75 with a cervical HPV16 infection that either progressed to CIN3+ or cleared (not recorded which).

With regard to this clone: The read terminates 3 residues ahead of where the CDR3 ends, so the germline J gene completes it. This rearrangement joins TRBV20-1 to TRBJ2-5; 10 bases are shared with TRBD1. The CDR3 consists of 17 residues. CDR1 is DFQATT, CDR2 SNEGSKA, per germline (reference sequence). The V gene end was trimmed by 0 bases and the J gene end by 5 bases; junction bases not matched to a gene: 12. CDR3 region: CSAREPGQGNGWETQYF. The part of the CDR3 DNA that was read is TGCAGTGCTAGAGAACCGGGACAGGGGAACGGGTGGGAGACC.

Worth noting for this clone: The read gets to within 3 residues of the CDR3 end, and the germline J gene fills in the rest. The genes are TRBV2 and TRBJ1-5; D unresolved. Trimming cost V 6 bases and J 5 bases, with 11 bases left between them. This CDR3 spans 13 amino acids. CDR1 and CDR2 (germline): SNHLY, FYNNEI. The DNA read from the CDR3 is TGTGCCAGCAGCATAGGGTTGGATCAGCCC. Its translation: CASSIGLDQP. The complete CDR3 reads CASSIGLDQPQHF.

About this clone: The sequenced fragment ends 3 residues before the CDR3 boundary, so the rest is inferred from the germline J gene. The sample holds other DNA sequences that translate to the same CDR3. The chain is built from TRBV2 and TRBJ2-3; 9 bases fit TRBD2. Germline assignment: CDR1 SNHLY and CDR2 FYNNEI. This CDR3 comprises 13 residues. The CDR3 loop is CASRGGREETQYF. CDR3 DNA, as far as it was read: TGTGCCAGCAGAGGCGGGAGGGAGGAGACG.

In the case of this clone: The read terminates 3 residues before the CDR3 end, so the remaining end is supplied by the germline J gene. The rearrangement links TRBV7-2 to TRBJ1-2; D gene unclear. The germline V and J ends were trimmed by 5 bases and 2 bases, with 9 bases remaining between them. Germline CDR1 and CDR2: SGHTA and FQGNSA. This CDR3 comprises 13 residues. CDR3 DNA, as far as it was read: TGTGCCAGCAGCGTTGACACGAACTATGGC. Its protein product is CASSVDTNYG. The entire CDR3 protein reads CASSVDTNYGYTF.

About this clone itself: The read terminates 3 residues before the CDR3 end, so the remaining end is supplied by the germline J gene. J is TRBJ1-1 and V is TRBV10-3; unclear D gene. The CDR3 totals 16 residues. Germline CDR1 ENHRY, CDR2 SYGVKD. The V end lost 0 bases, the J end lost 1 base, and 12 bases lay between the germline ends. CDR3 loop: CAISESKAQRNTEAFF. CDR3 DNA (partial): TGTGCCATCAGTGAGTCGAAGGCTCAGAGGAACACTGAA.

Worth noting for this clone: The sequence runs out 3 residues before the end of the CDR3; the remainder is reconstructed from the germline J gene. V usage is TRBV7-9 and J usage is TRBJ2-7; the match to TRBD1 covers 8 bases. The CDR3 runs to 14 residues. J was trimmed by 2 bases and V by 4 bases; bases with no gene match: 4. The germline V gene encodes CDR1 SEHNR and CDR2 FQNEAQ (reference sequence). CDR3 protein: CASSSRDRTYEQYF. CDR3 bases read: TGTGCCAGCAGCTCACGGGACAGGACCTACGAG.

A remark on this clone: Read data end 3 residues before the CDR3 end; the end is taken from the germline J gene. The chain employs TRBV20-1 and TRBJ2-3, with TRBD2 matching over 8 bases. The CDR3 contains 14 residues. Per germline, CDR1 DFQATT and CDR2 SNEGSKA (reference sequence). CDR3 sequence reads: CSARDYSGGETQYF. CDR3 bases read: TGCAGTGCTAGAGATTATTCGGGGGGGGAGACG.

As concerns this clone: Sequencing ends 3 residues short of the CDR3 end; the germline J gene provides the rest. V gene TRBV5-1 combines with J gene TRBJ2-7, with TRBD1 identical over 7 bases. The CDR3 has 14 amino acids. Germline CDR1 is SGHRS and CDR2 is YFSETQ. Trimming at V came to 1 base and at J to 3 bases, leaving 4 bases not matched to a gene. The CDR3 here is CASSLTTGNYEQYF. CDR3 bases read: TGCGCCAGCAGCTTGACGACAGGGAACTACGAG.

With respect to this clone: Coverage ceases 3 residues before the CDR3 finishes, and the germline J gene fills in the end. The chain employs TRBV2 and TRBJ2-3; 7 nucleotides match TRBD2. The CDR3 contains 15 residues. J was trimmed by 3 bases and V by 3 bases; bases with no gene match: 6. Germline V CDR1 and CDR2: SNHLY, FYNNEI. Incomplete CDR3 DNA: TGTGCCAGCAGTGATGGGGGGGAGGGTACAGATACG. It translates to CASSDGGEGTDT. The CDR3 in its entirety is CASSDGGEGTDTQYF.

Comments on this clone: The CDR3 extends 3 residues past the end of the read, so its final part is completed from the germline J gene. V and J are TRBV19 and TRBJ2-5; D unresolved. CDR1 is LNHDA, CDR2 SQIVND, per germline (reference sequence). The CDR3 has 14 residues. The V end was cut by 5 bases, the J end by 5 bases, with 15 bases between. CDR3: CASSPPRFRETQYF. The sequenced part of the CDR3 DNA is TGTGCCAGTAGTCCCCCGCGTTTCCGGGAGACC.

Remarks on this clone: The read is 3 residues too short to cover the CDR3 end, so that end is filled in from the germline J gene. The chain combines TRBV6-2 or TRBV6-3 with TRBJ1-2; 8 bases are a match to TRBD1. The CDR3 contains 15 residues. Germline lookup yields CDR1 MNHEY and CDR2 SVGEGT. J was trimmed by 6 bases and V by 5 bases; bases with no gene match: 11. CDR3 sequence: CASSPLFDRGHGYTF. The covered CDR3 bases are TGTGCCAGCAGTCCTCTATTCGACAGGGGTCATGGC.

In regard to this clone: The sequenced fragment ends 3 residues before the CDR3 boundary, so the rest is inferred from the germline J gene. V and J are TRBV30 and TRBJ1-5, with a weak D call TRBD1 (5 bases). Germline loops: CDR1 GTSNPN, CDR2 SVGIG (reference sequence). The CDR3 length is 16 residues. The V end lost 1 base, the J end lost 0 bases, and 13 bases lay between the germline ends. The CDR3 reads CAWSATGFLSNQPQHF. The CDR3 DNA, read in part, is TGTGCCTGGAGTGCAACAGGATTCCTTAGCAATCAGCCC. The full variable domain, completed using reference TRBV30 and TRBJ1-5, is SQTIHQWPATLVQPVGSPLSLECTVEGTSNPNLYWYRQAAGRGLQLLFYSVGIGQISSEVPQNLSASRPQDRQFILSSKKLLLSDSGFYLCAWSATGFLSNQPQHFGDGTRLSIL.

As for this clone: The DNA ends 3 residues before the CDR3 does, and the rest of the CDR3 is filled in from the germline J gene. This chain links TRBV19 with TRBJ1-2; 8 bases agree with TRBD1. The CDR3 runs 17 residues. Germline CDR1 reads LNHDA; CDR2 reads SQIVND (reference sequence). With V trimmed by 4 bases and J by 4 bases, 14 bases remained unmatched. This CDR3 is CASSTKPPRQGTYGYTF. The part of the CDR3 DNA that was read is TGTGCCAGTAGTACCAAACCACCGCGACAGGGGACCTATGGC. The full variable domain, with the rest looked up from reference TRBV19 and TRBJ1-2, is DGGITQSPKYLFRKEGQNVTLSCEQNLNHDAMYWYRQDPGQGLRLIYYSQIVNDFQKGDIAEGYSVSREKKESFPLTVTSAQKNPTAFYLCASSTKPPRQGTYGYTFGSGTRLTVV.

As to this clone: The CDR3 goes on 3 residues after the read ends, and that part is filled in from the germline J gene. This chain uses TRBV10-2 with TRBJ2-7; 11 bases fit TRBD2. Germline V gene sequence: CDR1 WSHSY, CDR2 SAAADI. CDR3 length equals 15 residues. With 7 bases clipped from V and 0 bases from J, the junction kept 5 bases outside the gene matches. The CDR3 loop is CASKGSGRVSYEQYF. Incomplete CDR3 DNA: TGCGCCAGCAAAGGTAGCGGGAGGGTCTCCTACGAG.

Regarding this clone: From the germline J gene comes the end of the CDR3, since the read stops 3 residues before it. This rearrangement joins TRBV7-2 to TRBJ2-1, with D maybe TRBD1 (6 bases). The CDR3 contains 13 residues. V was trimmed by 5 bases and J by 7 bases, leaving 12 bases between them. Germline CDR1 reads SGHTA; CDR2 reads FQGNSA. The covered CDR3 bases are TGTGCCAGCAGCGAACCCAGGGGTAATGAG. Translated: CASSEPRGNE. The whole CDR3 protein is CASSEPRGNEQFF.

As regards this clone: Read coverage stops 3 residues before the CDR3 terminus; the germline J gene supplies the remainder. The genes are TRBV5-1 and TRBJ1-4; 8 bases are a match to TRBD1. The length of the CDR3 is 15 residues. With 2 bases clipped from V and 4 bases from J, the junction kept 4 bases outside the gene matches. Germline loops: CDR1 SGHRS, CDR2 YFSETQ. The CDR3 here is CASSFWTGSNEKLFF. CDR3 DNA, as far as it was read: TGCGCCAGCAGCTTTTGGACAGGGAGTAATGAAAAA. The variable domain in full, completed from reference TRBV5-1 and TRBJ1-4, reads KAGVTQTPRYLIKTRGQQVTLSCSPISGHRSVSWYQQTPGQGLQFLFEYFSETQRNKGNFPGRFSGRQFSNSRSEMNVSTLELGDSALYLCASSFWTGSNEKLFFGSGTQLSVL.

With regard to this clone: The read stops 3 residues short of the end of the CDR3; the missing end is completed from the germline J gene. V and J are TRBV18 and TRBJ2-3, with 7 bases matching TRBD1. CDR3 length: 16 amino acids. Per the germline V gene, CDR1 is KGHSH and CDR2 is LQKENI. CDR3 residues: CASSPGQAVSNQPQYF. The covered CDR3 bases are TGTGCCAGCTCACCCGGACAGGCCGTAAGCAATCAGCCG.

Note on this clone: The read falls 3 residues short of the CDR3 end, and the missing part is taken from the germline J gene. The chain joins TRBV7-9 to TRBJ1-1; 8 bases line up with TRBD1. This CDR3 has 13 amino acids. The junction had 2 bases not matched to a gene; V was cut back by 2 bases and J by 6 bases. CDR1 is SEHNR, CDR2 FQNEAQ, per germline (reference sequence). CDR3 loop: CASSLRQGSEAFF. The DNA read from the CDR3 is TGTGCCAGCAGCTTAAGACAGGGGTCTGAA.

Points on this clone: Sequencing ends 3 residues short of the CDR3 end; the germline J gene provides the rest. The identical CDR3 is also encoded by other nucleotide sequences in the sample. The chain combines TRBV5-1 with TRBJ2-1; D may be TRBD1 (5 bases). The germline CDR1 and CDR2 sequences are SGHRS and YFSETQ. The CDR3 is made up of 12 amino acids. The germline V and J ends were trimmed by 0 bases and 8 bases, with 6 bases remaining between them. CDR3 sequence reads: CASSLVGDEQFF. Incomplete CDR3 DNA: TGCGCCAGCAGCTTGGTAGGGGATGAG. Looking up the rest from reference TRBV5-1 and TRBJ2-1 gives the full variable domain: KAGVTQTPRYLIKTRGQQVTLSCSPISGHRSVSWYQQTPGQGLQFLFEYFSETQRNKGNFPGRFSGRQFSNSRSEMNVSTLELGDSALYLCASSLVGDEQFFGPGTRLTVL.

With regard to this clone: The CDR3 goes on 3 residues after the read ends, and that part is filled in from the germline J gene. The chain recombines TRBV19 with TRBJ2-1; TRBD2 agrees at 12 bases. This CDR3 contains 15 residues. V trimming: 2 bases; J trimming: 6 bases; junction bases outside the gene matches: 2. Germline V lookup: CDR1 LNHDA, CDR2 SQIVND (reference sequence). The CDR3 reads CASSIRLAGANEQFF. Partial CDR3 DNA: TGTGCCAGTAGTATACGACTAGCGGGAGCCAATGAG.

Of note for this clone: The read stops 3 residues short of the end of the CDR3; the missing end is completed from the germline J gene. This chain links TRBV20-1 with TRBJ2-1, with D possibly matching TRBD2 (6 bases). The germline V gene has CDR1 DFQATT and CDR2 SNEGSKA (reference sequence). This CDR3 has 17 amino acids. The germline V and J ends were trimmed by 5 bases and 0 bases, with 20 bases remaining between them. The DNA read from the CDR3 is TGCAGTGCTCAATATGAAACCGGGACTGTCTCCTACAATGAG. It yields the protein CSAQYETGTVSYNE. The CDR3 as a whole reads CSAQYETGTVSYNEQFF.

Points on this clone: The missing CDR3 end, 3 residues past where the read stops, is filled in from the germline J gene. This chain connects TRBV20-1 to TRBJ2-7; the match to TRBD1 covers 11 bases. Germline CDR1 and CDR2: DFQATT and SNEGSKA (reference sequence). V shed 6 bases, J shed 2 bases, and the junction held 3 bases outside the gene matches. CDR3 length: 13 residues. Here the CDR3 reads CSAGTGGAYEQYF. The covered CDR3 bases are TGCAGTGCCGGGACAGGGGGAGCCTACGAG.

About this clone itself: The read is 3 residues too short to cover the CDR3 end, so that end is filled in from the germline J gene. The genes are TRBV18 and TRBJ2-3; D possibly corresponds to TRBD2 (5 bases). Trimming took 8 bases from V and 2 from J, leaving 20 bases between them. Germline V lookup: CDR1 KGHSH, CDR2 LQKENI. This CDR3 comprises 16 residues. This CDR3 is CASPPSFSGPTDTQYF. The DNA read from the CDR3 is TGTGCCAGCCCCCCATCCTTCAGCGGCCCCACAGATACG.

Points on this clone: The read ends 3 residues before the CDR3 terminus; that terminus is restored from the germline J gene. The chain recombines TRBV2 with TRBJ1-2; D not certain. Germline assignment: CDR1 SNHLY and CDR2 FYNNEI. CDR3 length: 13 residues. V was trimmed by 6 bases and J by 6 bases, leaving 14 bases between them. CDR3 DNA (partial): TGTGCCAGCAGCGACTACATGAGCCATGGC. Translated: CASSDYMSHG. The CDR3 as a whole reads CASSDYMSHGYTF.

In the case of this clone: The CDR3 is cut off 3 residues early in the read; its end comes from the germline J gene. V usage is TRBV6-1 and J usage is TRBJ1-2, with no clear D. Germline V gives CDR1 MNHNS, CDR2 SASEGT. CDR3 size: 15 residues. The CDR3 bases that were read are TGTGCCAGCAGTGAAACGGGGATGTACTTCTGGGGC. Its protein product is CASSETGMYFWG. The whole CDR3 protein reads CASSETGMYFWGYTF.

Details on this clone: Read data end 3 residues before the CDR3 end; the end is taken from the germline J gene. The chain uses TRBV10-3 and TRBJ2-2; the D gene is possibly TRBD1 (6 bases). CDR1 is ENHRY, CDR2 SYGVKD, per germline. The CDR3 is 13 amino acids. The CDR3 bases that were read are TGTGCCATCAGCGGCAGGGGTTATTCACCG. It is translated as CAISGRGYSP. The whole CDR3 protein reads CAISGRGYSPLFF.

In regard to this clone: The CDR3 goes on 3 residues after the read ends, and that part is filled in from the germline J gene. The chain carries TRBV20-1 and TRBJ2-5; no definite D call. The CDR3 loop spans 12 amino acids. The V end was cut by 3 bases, the J end by 4 bases, with 9 bases between. In germline, CDR1 is DFQATT, CDR2 SNEGSKA (reference sequence). CDR3 loop: CSARRLSETQYF. The covered CDR3 bases are TGCAGTGCTAGGCGACTTTCAGAGACC.